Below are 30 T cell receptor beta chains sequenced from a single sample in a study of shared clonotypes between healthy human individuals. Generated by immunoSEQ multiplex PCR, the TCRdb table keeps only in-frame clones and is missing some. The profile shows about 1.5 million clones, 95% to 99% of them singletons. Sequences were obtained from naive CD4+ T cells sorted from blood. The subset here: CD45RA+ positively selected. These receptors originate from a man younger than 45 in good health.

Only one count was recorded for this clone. The CDR3 coding sequence is TGTGCCAGCAGCTTTGGGCAGGGCAGGTTCGGAAGCACAGATACGCAGTATTTT. Translation: CASSFGQGRFGSTDTQYF. The chain employs TRBV5-4 and TRBJ2-3; D might be TRBD1 (5 bases). The germline V gene has CDR1 SGHNT and CDR2 YYREEE (reference sequence). Trimming removed 2 bases from V and 0 bases from J, with 19 bases in between. The CDR3 is 18 residues long. The entire variable domain, with the rest obtained from reference TRBV5-4 and TRBJ2-3, is as follows: ETGVTQSPTHLIKTRGQQVTLRCSSQSGHNTVSWYQQALGQGPQFIFQYYREEENGRGNFPPRFSGLQFPNYSSELNVNALELDDSALYLCASSFGQGRFGSTDTQYFGPGTRLTVL.

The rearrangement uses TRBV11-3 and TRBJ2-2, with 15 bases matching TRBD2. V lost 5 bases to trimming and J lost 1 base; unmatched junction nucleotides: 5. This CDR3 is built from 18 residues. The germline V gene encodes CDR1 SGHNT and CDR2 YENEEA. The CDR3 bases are TGTGCCAGCAGCGGACTAGCGGGAGGGGGTATGAACACCGGGGAGCTGTTTTTT. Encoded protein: CASSGLAGGGMNTGELFF.

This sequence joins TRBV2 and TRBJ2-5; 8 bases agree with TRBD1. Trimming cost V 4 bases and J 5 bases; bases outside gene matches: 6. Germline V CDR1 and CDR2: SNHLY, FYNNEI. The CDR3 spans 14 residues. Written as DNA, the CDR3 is TGTGCCAGCAGTGGGACAGGGTCGAGGGAGACCCAGTACTTC. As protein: CASSGTGSRETQYF. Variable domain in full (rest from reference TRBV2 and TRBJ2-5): EPEVTQTPSHQVTQMGQEVILRCVPISNHLYFYWYRQILGQKVEFLVSFYNNEISEKSEIFDDQFSVERPDGSNFTLKIRSTKLEDSAMYFCASSGTGSRETQYFGPGTRLLVL.

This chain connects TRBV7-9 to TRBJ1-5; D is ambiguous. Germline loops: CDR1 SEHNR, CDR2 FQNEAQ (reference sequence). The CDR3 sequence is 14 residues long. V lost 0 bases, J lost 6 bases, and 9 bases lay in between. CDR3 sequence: CASSLAGRAQPQHF. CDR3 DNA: TGTGCCAGCAGCTTAGCCGGGCGGGCTCAGCCCCAGCATTTT.

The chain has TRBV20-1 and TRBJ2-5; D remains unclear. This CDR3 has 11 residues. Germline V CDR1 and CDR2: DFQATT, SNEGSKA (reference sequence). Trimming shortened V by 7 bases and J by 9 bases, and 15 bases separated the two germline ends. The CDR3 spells CSGVHGTAQYF. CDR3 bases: TGCAGTGGGGTGCACGGAACGGCCCAGTACTTC.

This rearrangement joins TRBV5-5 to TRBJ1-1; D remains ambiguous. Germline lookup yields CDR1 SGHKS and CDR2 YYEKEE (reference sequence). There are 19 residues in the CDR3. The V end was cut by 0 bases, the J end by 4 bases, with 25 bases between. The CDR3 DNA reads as TGTGCCAGCAGCTTGGAAGGACGGTACGACAACCCTAAATCCACTGAAGCTTTCTTT. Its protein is CASSLEGRYDNPKSTEAFF. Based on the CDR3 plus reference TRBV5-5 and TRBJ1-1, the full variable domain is DAGVTQSPTHLIKTRGQQVTLRCSPISGHKSVSWYQQVLGQGPQFIFQYYEKEERGRGNFPDRFSARQFPNYSSELNVNALLLGDSALYLCASSLEGRYDNPKSTEAFFGQGTRLTVV.

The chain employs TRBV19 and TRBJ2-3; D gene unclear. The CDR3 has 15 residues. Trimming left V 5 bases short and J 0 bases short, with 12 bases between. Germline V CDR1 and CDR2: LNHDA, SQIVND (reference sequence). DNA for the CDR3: TGTGCCAGTAGTTTGGCTGGCAGTAGCACAGATACGCAGTATTTT. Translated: CASSLAGSSTDTQYF.

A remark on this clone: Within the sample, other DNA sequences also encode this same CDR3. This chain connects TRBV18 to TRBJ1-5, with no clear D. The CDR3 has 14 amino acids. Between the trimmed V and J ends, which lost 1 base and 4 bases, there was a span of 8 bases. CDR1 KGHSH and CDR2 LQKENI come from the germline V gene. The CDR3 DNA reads TGTGCCAGCTCACCACAGGACTCGAATCAGCCCCAGCATTTT. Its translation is CASSPQDSNQPQHF.

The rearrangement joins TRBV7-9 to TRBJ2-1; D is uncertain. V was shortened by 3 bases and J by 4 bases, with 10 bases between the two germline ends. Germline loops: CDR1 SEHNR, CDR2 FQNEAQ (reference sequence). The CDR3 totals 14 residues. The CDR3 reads CASSLWGTYNEQFF. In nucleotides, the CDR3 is TGTGCCAGCAGCTTGTGGGGAACGTACAATGAGCAGTTCTTC.

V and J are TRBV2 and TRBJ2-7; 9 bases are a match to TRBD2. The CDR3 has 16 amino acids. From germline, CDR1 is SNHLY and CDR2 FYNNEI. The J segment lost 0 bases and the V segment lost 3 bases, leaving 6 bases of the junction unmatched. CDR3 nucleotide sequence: TGTGCCAGCAGTGATAGGTGGACTAGCGACTCCTACGAGCAGTACTTC. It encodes CASSDRWTSDSYEQYF.

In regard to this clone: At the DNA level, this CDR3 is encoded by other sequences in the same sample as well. The DNA of the CDR3 is TGCGCCAGCAGCCCCGCGGGAGGCACAGATACGCAGTATTTT. It codes for CASSPAGGTDTQYF. The rearrangement joins TRBV5-1 to TRBJ2-3, with 7 positions matching TRBD2. The CDR3 runs 14 residues. CDR1 is SGHRS and CDR2 is YFSETQ in the germline V gene. J was trimmed by 1 base and V by 4 bases; bases with no gene match: 3.

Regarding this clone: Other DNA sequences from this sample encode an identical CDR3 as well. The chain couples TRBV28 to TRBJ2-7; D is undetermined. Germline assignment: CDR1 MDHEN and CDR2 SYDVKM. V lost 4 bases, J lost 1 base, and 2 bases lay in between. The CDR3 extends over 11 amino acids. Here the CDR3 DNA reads TGTGCCAGCAGTTCTTCCTACGAGCAGTACTTC. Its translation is CASSSSYEQYF.

CDR3 protein: CASSLWGRNGNTIYF. DNA for the CDR3: TGTGCCAGCAGCTTGTGGGGACGAAATGGAAACACCATATATTTT. The V and J genes are TRBV7-9 and TRBJ1-3; D possibly corresponds to TRBD1 (5 bases). Germline CDR1 SEHNR, CDR2 FQNEAQ (reference sequence). This CDR3 comprises 15 residues. V was pared by 3 bases and J by 3 bases, with 12 bases between.

Here the CDR3 DNA reads TGTGCCAGCAGCGCCGTAGACGTGCCCTACGAGCAGTACTTC. It translates to CASSAVDVPYEQYF. This rearrangement joins TRBV5-4 to TRBJ2-7; no clear D gene. Germline CDR1 SGHNT, CDR2 YYREEE (reference sequence). Deletions cut 4 bases from V and 2 bases from J, with 13 bases between. CDR3 length: 14 residues. The variable domain in full, completed from reference TRBV5-4 and TRBJ2-7, reads ETGVTQSPTHLIKTRGQQVTLRCSSQSGHNTVSWYQQALGQGPQFIFQYYREEENGRGNFPPRFSGLQFPNYSSELNVNALELDDSALYLCASSAVDVPYEQYFGPGTRLTVT.

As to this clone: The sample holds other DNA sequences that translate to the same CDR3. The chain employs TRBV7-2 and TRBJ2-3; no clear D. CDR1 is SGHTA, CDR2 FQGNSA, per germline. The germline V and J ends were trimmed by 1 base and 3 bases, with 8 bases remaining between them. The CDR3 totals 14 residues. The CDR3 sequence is CASSLGQFTDTQYF. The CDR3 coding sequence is TGTGCCAGCAGCTTAGGTCAGTTTACAGATACGCAGTATTTT.

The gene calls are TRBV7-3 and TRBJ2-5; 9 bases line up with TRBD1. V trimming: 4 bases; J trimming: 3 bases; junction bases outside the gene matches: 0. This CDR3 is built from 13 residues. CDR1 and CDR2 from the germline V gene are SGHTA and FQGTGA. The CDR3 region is CASSWTGEETQYF. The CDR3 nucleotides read TGTGCCAGCAGCTGGACAGGGGAAGAGACCCAGTACTTC.

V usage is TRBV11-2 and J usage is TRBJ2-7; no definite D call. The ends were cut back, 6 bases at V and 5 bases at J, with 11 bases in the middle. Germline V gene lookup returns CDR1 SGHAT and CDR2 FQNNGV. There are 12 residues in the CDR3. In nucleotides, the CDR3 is TGTGCCAGCAGACAAAGAGGTCACGAGCAGTACTTC. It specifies CASRQRGHEQYF.

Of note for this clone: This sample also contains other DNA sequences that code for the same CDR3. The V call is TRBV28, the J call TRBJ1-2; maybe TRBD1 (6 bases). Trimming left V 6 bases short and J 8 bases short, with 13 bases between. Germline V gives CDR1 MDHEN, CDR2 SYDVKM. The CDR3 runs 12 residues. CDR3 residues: CASSRGGFGYTF. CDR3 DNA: TGTGCCAGCAGCCGAGGGGGTTTCGGCTACACCTTC.

CDR3 DNA sequence: TGTGCCAGCTCACTCGTAGCGGAGGGAAGCTACGAGCAGTACTTC. Amino acid sequence: CASSLVAEGSYEQYF. This chain uses TRBV18 with TRBJ2-7; weak D call: TRBD2 (6 bases). The V gene's germline CDR1 is KGHSH and CDR2 LQKENI. The CDR3 covers 15 residues. Trimming shortened V by 4 bases and J by 3 bases, and 16 bases separated the two germline ends.

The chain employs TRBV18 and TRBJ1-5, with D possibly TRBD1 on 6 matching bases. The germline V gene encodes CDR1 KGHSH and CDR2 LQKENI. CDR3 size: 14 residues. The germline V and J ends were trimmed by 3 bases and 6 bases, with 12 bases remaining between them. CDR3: CASSPGGLTQPQHF. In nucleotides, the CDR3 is TGTGCCAGCTCACCGGGGGGCCTCACTCAGCCCCAGCATTTT.

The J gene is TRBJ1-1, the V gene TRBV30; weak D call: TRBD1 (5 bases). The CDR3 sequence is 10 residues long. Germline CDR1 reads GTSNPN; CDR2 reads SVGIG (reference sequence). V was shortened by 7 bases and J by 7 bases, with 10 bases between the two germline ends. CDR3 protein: CALTQVEAFF. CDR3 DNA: TGTGCCTTAACACAGGTTGAAGCTTTCTTT.

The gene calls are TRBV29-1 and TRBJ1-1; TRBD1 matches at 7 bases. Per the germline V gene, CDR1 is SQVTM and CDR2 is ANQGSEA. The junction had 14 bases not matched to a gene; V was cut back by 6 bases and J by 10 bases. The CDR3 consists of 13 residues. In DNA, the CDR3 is TGCAGCGTACACAGACGACAGGGCGTTCTAGCTTTCTTT. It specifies CSVHRRQGVLAFF.

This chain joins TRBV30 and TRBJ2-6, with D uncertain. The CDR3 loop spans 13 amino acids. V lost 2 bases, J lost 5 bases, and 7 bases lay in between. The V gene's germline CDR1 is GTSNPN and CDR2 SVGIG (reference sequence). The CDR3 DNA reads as TGTGCCTGGAGTCCTTCGAGGGCCAACGTCCTGACTTTC. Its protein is CAWSPSRANVLTF.

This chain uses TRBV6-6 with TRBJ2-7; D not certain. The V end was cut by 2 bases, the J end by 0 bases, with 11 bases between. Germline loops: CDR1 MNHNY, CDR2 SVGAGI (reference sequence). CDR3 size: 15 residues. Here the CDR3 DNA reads TGTGCCAGCAGTTACGGGTCCTCGAGCTCCTACGAGCAGTACTTC. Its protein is CASSYGSSSSYEQYF.

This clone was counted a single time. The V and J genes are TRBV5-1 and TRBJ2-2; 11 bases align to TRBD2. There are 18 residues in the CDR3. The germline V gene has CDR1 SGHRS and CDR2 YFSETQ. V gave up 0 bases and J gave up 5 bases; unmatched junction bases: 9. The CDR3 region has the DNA TGCGCCAGCAGCTTGGCAGGTACTAGCGGGAGTAGGACCGGGGAGCTGTTTTTT. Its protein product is CASSLAGTSGSRTGELFF. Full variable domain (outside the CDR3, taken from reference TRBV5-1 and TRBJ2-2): KAGVTQTPRYLIKTRGQQVTLSCSPISGHRSVSWYQQTPGQGLQFLFEYFSETQRNKGNFPGRFSGRQFSNSRSEMNVSTLELGDSALYLCASSLAGTSGSRTGELFFGEGSRLTVL.

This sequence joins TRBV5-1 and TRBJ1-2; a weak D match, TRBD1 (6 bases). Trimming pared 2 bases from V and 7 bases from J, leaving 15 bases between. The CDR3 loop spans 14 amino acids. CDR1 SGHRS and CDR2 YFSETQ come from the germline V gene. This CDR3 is CASSFSQGGAGYTF. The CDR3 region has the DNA TGCGCCAGCAGCTTCTCACAGGGAGGAGCTGGCTACACCTTC. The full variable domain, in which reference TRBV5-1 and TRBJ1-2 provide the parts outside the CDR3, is KAGVTQTPRYLIKTRGQQVTLSCSPISGHRSVSWYQQTPGQGLQFLFEYFSETQRNKGNFPGRFSGRQFSNSRSEMNVSTLELGDSALYLCASSFSQGGAGYTFGSGTRLTVV.

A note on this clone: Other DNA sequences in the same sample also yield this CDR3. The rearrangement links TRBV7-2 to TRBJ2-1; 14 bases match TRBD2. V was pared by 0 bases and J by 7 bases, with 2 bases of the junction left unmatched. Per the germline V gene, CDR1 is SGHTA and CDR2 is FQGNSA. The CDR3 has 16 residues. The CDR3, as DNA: TGTGCCAGCAGCTTAGCCGGGACTAGCGGGAGTAATGAGCAGTTCTTC. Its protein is CASSLAGTSGSNEQFF. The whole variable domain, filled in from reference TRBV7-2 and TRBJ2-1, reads GAGVSQSPSNKVTEKGKDVELRCDPISGHTALYWYRQSLGQGLEFLIYFQGNSAPDKSGLPSDRFSAERTGGSVSTLTIQRTQQEDSAVYLCASSLAGTSGSNEQFFGPGTRLTVL.

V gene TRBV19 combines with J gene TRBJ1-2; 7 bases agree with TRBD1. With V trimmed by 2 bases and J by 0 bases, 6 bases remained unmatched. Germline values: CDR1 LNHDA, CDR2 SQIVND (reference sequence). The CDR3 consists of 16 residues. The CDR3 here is CASSITRDSTNYGYTF. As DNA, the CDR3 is TGTGCCAGTAGTATAACCAGGGACAGCACTAACTATGGCTACACCTTC. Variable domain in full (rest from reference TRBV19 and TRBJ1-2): DGGITQSPKYLFRKEGQNVTLSCEQNLNHDAMYWYRQDPGQGLRLIYYSQIVNDFQKGDIAEGYSVSREKKESFPLTVTSAQKNPTAFYLCASSITRDSTNYGYTFGSGTRLTVV.

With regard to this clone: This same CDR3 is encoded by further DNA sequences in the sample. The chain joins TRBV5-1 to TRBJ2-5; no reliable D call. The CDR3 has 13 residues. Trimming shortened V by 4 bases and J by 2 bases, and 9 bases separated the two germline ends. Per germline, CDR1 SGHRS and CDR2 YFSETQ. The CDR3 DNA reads TGCGCCAGCAGCCCGGACGGGCAAGAGACCCAGTACTTC. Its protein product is CASSPDGQETQYF.

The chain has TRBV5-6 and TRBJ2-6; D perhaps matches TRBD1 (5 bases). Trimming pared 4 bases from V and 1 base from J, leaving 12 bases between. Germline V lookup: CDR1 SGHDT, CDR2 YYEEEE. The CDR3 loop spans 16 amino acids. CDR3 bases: TGTGCCAGCAGCGGCCTACAGGATTCTGGGGCCAACGTCCTGACTTTC. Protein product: CASSGLQDSGANVLTF.